The 3 T cell receptor beta chains presented below share a single source sample, sequenced in a study of CD8 T cells in ankylosing spondylitis. TCRdb reanalysed the 5' RACE reads using MiXCR and keeps one entry per CDR3 protein. The table records 250,000 to 350,000 distinct CDR3 sequences, 20% of them present only once. The sample was blood, either unsorted or a sorted T cell fraction (not recorded which). These receptors were collected from a male donor with ankylosing spondylitis or in good health (not recorded which).

The chain is built from TRBV2 and TRBJ2-2; 7 bases line up with TRBD1. J was trimmed by 3 bases and V by 4 bases; bases with no gene match: 5. Germline values: CDR1 SNHLY, CDR2 FYNNEI. CDR3 size: 15 residues. The CDR3 loop reads CASSAATGYTGELFF. The CDR3 coding sequence is TGTGCCAGCAGTGCGGCGACAGGGTACACCGGGGAGCTGTTTTTT.

The chain joins TRBV12-3 or TRBV12-4 to TRBJ1-2; D unresolved. This CDR3 comprises 12 residues. The V end lost 5 bases, the J end lost 10 bases, and 14 bases lay between the germline ends. CDR3 sequence: CASSETTAHYTF. The DNA of the CDR3 is TGTGCCAGCAGTGAAACAACGGCCCACTACACCTTC.

V and J are TRBV6-5 and TRBJ2-5; TRBD2 aligns across 7 bases. The CDR3 consists of 14 residues. The junction had 9 bases not matched to a gene; V was cut back by 2 bases and J by 9 bases. Germline V CDR1 and CDR2: MNHEY, SVGAGI. Written as DNA, the CDR3 is TGTGCCAGCAGTTACGCCCGGGGGGTCCGGTCCCAGTACTTC. Amino acid sequence: CASSYARGVRSQYF.